Given below is one T cell receptor (beta chain) in context. Its antigen is unidentified. The PCR ran on 60 Vbeta and 13 Jbeta primers. TCRdb keeps only in-frame clones here, not all; method: immunoSEQ multiplex PCR. Of roughly 160,000 clones in the sample, about 80% were seen once. Germline V lookup: CDR1 MNHEY, CDR2 SVGAGI. This CDR3 spans 16 amino acids. The V end was cut by 4 bases, the J end by 6 bases, with 19 bases between. These data originate in a study of cytomegalovirus exposure and HLA in healthy donors. Regarding the study as a whole: A later analysis found most CMV-associated TCR beta chains apparently HLA-restricted. Researchers catalogued 164 TCR beta chains as cytomegalovirus-associated.

The sample was PBMCs. V gene TRBV6-5 combines with J gene TRBJ2-1; D gene uncertain. The clonotype comes from a man in his forties in good health and CMV-seronegative. CDR3 coding DNA: TGTGCCAGCAGTTCCCAAGGCGGAATAGGAGCCAATGAGCAGTTCTTC. As protein: CASSSQGGIGANEQFF.